This T cell receptor beta chain was profiled in a study of T cell responses to AZD1222 COVID-19 vaccine (dated by TCRdb to about 2021). Regarding the complete study: TCR sequencing was performed for about 250 trial participants, of whom some 200 were given two doses of AZD1222 and around 25 were given two doses of MenACWY control vaccine. Trial participants were enrolled into age subgroups of 18-55, 56-69 and 70-plus years, which contained 148, 28 and 57 TCR-sequenced participants, respectively. Overall study outcomes, separate from this receptor: Because no day 14 peak-response samples were available, the repertoires could be characterized only after the peak T cell response. Only five to seven AZD1222 recipients were SARS-CoV-2 seropositive at baseline, limiting conclusions about previously exposed vaccinees. Reportedly, close to half of the unique spike-specific TCRs recognized epitopes lying outside the regions that are mutated in the B.1.351 and B.1.1.7 variants. The 56-69-year group was small, and its depth increase did not reach significance, likely because of low power. Participants were mostly white British, with more females than males. The authors suggested clonal diversity may have been underestimated. A significant rise in spike-specific TCR breadth and depth was observed after two AZD1222 doses relative to day 0 and relative to MenACWY recipients. The vaccine-associated CD4 TCRs covered the entire spike protein, and the dominant responses fell in regions 160-218 and 743-854.

Taken with the paper, the label for time point translates to: about 28 days (+/-7) after the second vaccine dose. AZD1222 recipients given second doses at about 4 weeks or at about 12 weeks were pooled, since spike-specific TCR depth and breadth were not found to differ between the two schedules. Vaccinee samples came from UK trials COV001 and COV002, including a single-blind randomized controlled phase 2/3 trial of AZD1222 (ChAdOx1 nCoV-19) in healthy adults. Trial participant PBMC samples were collected at day 0 and day 28 after the second dose for TCRbeta chain sequencing. Note on this clone: Its antigen target is currently unknown. One base away there is no much larger clone; base qualities are not given.

The CDR3 regions of human TCRbeta chains were analyzed by immunosequencing. Processing in the source paper ran as follows. TCRs in the repertoires were matched against a reference library of SARS-CoV-2-specific TCRs that had been generated with the MIRA antigen-specificity platform. Breadth was defined as the fraction of unique TCRs that were SARS-CoV-2-associated, and depth was defined as the fraction of total T cells that were SARS-CoV-2-associated. Each spike-specific TCR was assigned to its reactive spike region and to a CD4 or CD8 class using the MIRA data. Log10-transformed breadth and depth values were compared by one-way ANOVA with Sidak's multiple comparisons tests. Drawn from immuneACCESS, this table holds only the in-frame rearrangements with V and J called that TCRdb kept. Clones are partly lost; checked studies trace under half to an unresolved V gene and leave the rest unexplained. V and J calls plus clone size are reproduced from that table; the DNA served to infer D and trimming. The sample table lists roughly 70,000 clones, roughly 80% of them with a count of one. The ten top clones hold roughly 6% of the sample.

The CDR3 runs 17 amino acids, cysteine and phenylalanine included. Only the CDR3 DNA stays, 51 bases, in frame from base 1. Sequenced material: peripheral blood, taken 28 days after the second AZD1222 dose. The chain is assembled from TRBV21-1 and TRBJ1-1. TRBV21-1 is noted as a pseudogene. The receptor comes from an adult who received the AZD1222 COVID-19 vaccine. CDR3 region: CASRARPGEVIGTEAFF. The DNA sequence reads TGTGCCAGCAGGGCCAGGCCGGGGGAGGTAATAGGCACTGAAGCTTTCTTT.